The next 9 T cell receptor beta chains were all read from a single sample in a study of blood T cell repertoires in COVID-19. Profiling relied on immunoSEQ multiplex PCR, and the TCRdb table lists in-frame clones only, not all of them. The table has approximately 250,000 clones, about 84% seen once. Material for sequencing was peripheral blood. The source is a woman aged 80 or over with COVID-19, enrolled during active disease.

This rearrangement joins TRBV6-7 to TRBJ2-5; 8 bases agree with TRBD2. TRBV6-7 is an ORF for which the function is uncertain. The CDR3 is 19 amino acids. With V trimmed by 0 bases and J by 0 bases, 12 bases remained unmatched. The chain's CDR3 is CASSYSKGVRAGDQETQYF. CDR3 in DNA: TGTGCCAGCAGTTACTCGAAGGGGGTACGAGCGGGGGACCAAGAGACCCAGTACTTC.

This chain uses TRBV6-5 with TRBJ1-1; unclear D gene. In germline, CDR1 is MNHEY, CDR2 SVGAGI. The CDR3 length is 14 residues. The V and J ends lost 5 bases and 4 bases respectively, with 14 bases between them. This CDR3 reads CASSPTPRSTEAFF. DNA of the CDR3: TGTGCCAGCAGTCCAACACCTCGCAGCACTGAAGCTTTCTTT.

The DNA of the CDR3 is TGTGCCAGCAGCCAACAGGGGGCGGGGAACACTGAAGCTTTCTTT. This codes for CASSQQGAGNTEAFF. The V gene is TRBV3-1 (or the pseudogene TRBV3-2), the J gene TRBJ1-1; 8 bases match TRBD1. The CDR3 sequence is 15 residues long. Germline trimming cut 2 bases from V and 1 base from J; bases unmatched to any gene: 3. The germline CDR1 and CDR2 sequences are LGHDT and YNNKEL (reference sequence).

CDR3 in DNA: TGTGCCAGCAGCCAAGGGGCAGGGGCCCAAGCTTTCTTT. It yields the protein CASSQGAGAQAFF. The gene calls are TRBV3-1 (or the pseudogene TRBV3-2) and TRBJ1-1; tentatively, D is TRBD1 (6 bases). This CDR3 has 13 amino acids. The V end lost 1 base, the J end lost 9 bases, and 12 bases lay between the germline ends. CDR1 and CDR2 from the germline V gene are LGHDT and YNNKEL (reference sequence).

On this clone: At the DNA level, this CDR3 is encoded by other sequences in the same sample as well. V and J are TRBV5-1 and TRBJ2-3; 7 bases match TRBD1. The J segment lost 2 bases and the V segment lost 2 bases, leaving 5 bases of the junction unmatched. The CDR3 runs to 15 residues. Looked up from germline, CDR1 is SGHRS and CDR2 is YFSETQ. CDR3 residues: CASSFSGGNTDTQYF. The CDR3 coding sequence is TGCGCCAGCAGCTTTTCAGGGGGAAACACAGATACGCAGTATTTT.

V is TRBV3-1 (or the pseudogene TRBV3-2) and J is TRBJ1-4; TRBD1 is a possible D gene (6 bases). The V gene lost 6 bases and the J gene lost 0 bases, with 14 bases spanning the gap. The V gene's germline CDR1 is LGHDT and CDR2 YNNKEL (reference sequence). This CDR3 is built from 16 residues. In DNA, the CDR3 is TGTGCCAGCAGGCACAGCGACAGGTCAACTAATGAAAAACTGTTTTTT. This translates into CASRHSDRSTNEKLFF.

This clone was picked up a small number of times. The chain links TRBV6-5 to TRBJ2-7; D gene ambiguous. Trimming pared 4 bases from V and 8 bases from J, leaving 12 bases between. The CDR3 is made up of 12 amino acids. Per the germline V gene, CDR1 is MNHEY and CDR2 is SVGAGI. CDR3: CASSSRNIQQYF. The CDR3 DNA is TGTGCCAGCAGTTCTCGAAACATCCAGCAGTACTTC.

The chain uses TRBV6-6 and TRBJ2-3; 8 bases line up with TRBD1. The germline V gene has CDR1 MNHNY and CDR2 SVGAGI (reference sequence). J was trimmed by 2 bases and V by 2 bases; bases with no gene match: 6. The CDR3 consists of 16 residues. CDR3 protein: CASSYPGGGSTDTQYF. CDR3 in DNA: TGTGCCAGCAGTTACCCAGGGGGCGGGTCCACAGATACGCAGTATTTT.

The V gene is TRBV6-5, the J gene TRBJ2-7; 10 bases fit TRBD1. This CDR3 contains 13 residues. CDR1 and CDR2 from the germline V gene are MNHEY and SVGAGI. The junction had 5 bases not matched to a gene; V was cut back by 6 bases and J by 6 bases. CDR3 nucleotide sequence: TGTGCCAGCAGGGGACAGGGGTGGTTCGAGCAGTACTTC. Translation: CASRGQGWFEQYF.